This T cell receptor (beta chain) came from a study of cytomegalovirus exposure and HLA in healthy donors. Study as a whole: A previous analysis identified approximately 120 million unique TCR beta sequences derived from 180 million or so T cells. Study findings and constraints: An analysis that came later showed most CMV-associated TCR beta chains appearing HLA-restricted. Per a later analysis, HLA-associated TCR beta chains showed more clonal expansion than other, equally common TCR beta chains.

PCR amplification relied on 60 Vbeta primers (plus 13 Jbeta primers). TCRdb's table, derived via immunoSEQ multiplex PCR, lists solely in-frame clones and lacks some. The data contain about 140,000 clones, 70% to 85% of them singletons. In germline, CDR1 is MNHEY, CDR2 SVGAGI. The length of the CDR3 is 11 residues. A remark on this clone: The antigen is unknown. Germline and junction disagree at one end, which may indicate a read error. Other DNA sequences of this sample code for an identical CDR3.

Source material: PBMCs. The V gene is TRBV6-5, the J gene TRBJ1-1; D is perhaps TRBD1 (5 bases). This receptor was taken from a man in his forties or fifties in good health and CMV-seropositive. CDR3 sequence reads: CASSGWGEAFF. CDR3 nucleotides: TGCGCCTCTTCAGGGTGGGGTGAAGCTTTCTTT.